This note documents a single T cell receptor beta chain sequence. The germline gives CDR1 KGHSH, CDR2 LQKENI. V lost 3 bases to trimming and J lost 8 bases, with 13 bases between them. The CDR3 spans 13 residues. Profiling relied on immunoSEQ multiplex PCR, and the TCRdb table lists in-frame clones only, not all of them. This table has under 70,000 clones, roughly 88% appearing once. The data are from a study of control samples from healthy donors and cancer patients. The origin of this receptor is a man aged 45 to 65 in good health. Source material: blood. The chain carries TRBV18 and TRBJ1-2, with D possibly TRBD1 on 5 matching bases. Here the CDR3 reads CASSPGSEGGYTF. The CDR3 nucleotides read TGTGCCAGCTCACCGGGCAGCGAGGGGGGCTACACCTTC.